One T cell receptor beta chain is described in this entry. The PCR contained 60 Vbeta and 13 Jbeta primers. Study processing details: About 10 million of roughly 81 million unique TCR beta chains were shared, per a later count. Assay: immunoSEQ multiplex PCR; the TCRdb copy retains only in-frame clones and omits some. From that table come the V and J calls and clone size; the DNA was used to work out D and trimming. The sample shows roughly 200,000 clones, 55% to 75% of them seen only once. This specimen comes from a study of cytomegalovirus exposure and HLA in healthy donors. Germline-derived CDR1 and CDR2 are LGHNA and YNFKEQ. Trimming left V 1 base short and J 5 bases short, with 11 bases between. This CDR3 has 14 residues.

The receptor's source is a man aged 35-49 years in good health and CMV-seropositive. What was sequenced was PBMCs. The V call is TRBV4-2, the J call TRBJ1-1; no reliable D call. The CDR3 reads CASSQGGPWTEAFF. In nucleotides, the CDR3 is TGTGCCAGCAGCCAAGGAGGCCCTTGGACTGAAGCTTTCTTT.